A selection of T cell receptor beta chains follows, all from one sample in a study of CD8 T cells in ankylosing spondylitis. One entry per CDR3 protein results from TCRdb running MiXCR on the 5' RACE reads. The sample gives 350,000 to 550,000 distinct CDR3 sequences, roughly 26% of which show up once; roughly 0.8% is in the top ten. The sample was blood, either unsorted or a sorted T cell fraction (not recorded which). The receptor source for this set is a male donor with ankylosing spondylitis. CDR3s include the opening cysteine and the closing phenylalanine or tryptophan. For some rows the clone size is stated as once, few or many, or as a class when expanded; others skip it.

clone_size	cdr3_length	v_call	j_call	cdr3_aa
-	12	TRBV18	TRBJ2-1	CASSPDGGEQFF
-	14	TRBV7-9	TRBJ1-2	CASSPVPLNYGYTF
few	13	TRBV25-1	TRBJ1-2	CASSPPGRGGYTF
many	14	TRBV5-1	TRBJ2-1	CASSLDPVGNEQFF
-	11	TRBV19	TRBJ2-3	CASTWGDTQYF
-	15	TRBV6-2/TRBV6-3	TRBJ2-7	CASSTQRTANYEQYF
few	17	TRBV5-1	TRBJ2-1	CASSLTFPGDVYNEQFF
-	14	TRBV9	TRBJ2-1	CASSPQTTGSAQFF
few	15	TRBV5-5	TRBJ2-1	CASSSTSGYYNEQFF
-	15	TRBV18	TRBJ2-7	CASSPLDRPSYEQYF
few	13	TRBV20-1	TRBJ2-6	CSATLSGANVLTF
-	11	TRBV20-1	TRBJ2-3	CSAPLSQEQYF
few	13	TRBV2	TRBJ2-5	CASRLKQQETQYF
few	14	TRBV20-1	TRBJ1-5	CSAVAAGSNQPQHF
few	15	TRBV12-3/TRBV12-4	TRBJ1-2	CASSKGQKSNYGYTF
-	16	TRBV7-2	TRBJ2-7	CASSPQVGRSHDEQYF
-	13	TRBV7-2	TRBJ2-6	CASGPSGANVLTF
few	13	TRBV5-1	TRBJ1-2	CASSLDGGGSYTF
-	14	TRBV7-8	TRBJ2-7	CASIPGPRLYEQYF
-	13	TRBV7-8	TRBJ2-1	CASSSLPNTEQFF
-	14	TRBV7-9	TRBJ2-3	CASIRGGSADTQYF
many	15	TRBV6-5	TRBJ2-5	CASSYSGALGETQYF
-	16	TRBV5-1	TRBJ2-3	CASSPGLAVSTDTQYF
few	15	TRBV12-3/TRBV12-4	TRBJ1-5	CASSLWGSSNQPQHF
few	11	TRBV29-1	TRBJ2-2	CSVMNTGELFF
-	12	TRBV9	TRBJ1-3	CASSGEGNTIYF
few	15	TRBV3-1	TRBJ2-1	CASSQVGLPNNEQFF
-	13	TRBV12-3/TRBV12-4	TRBJ2-1	CASSPESGHEQFF
-	15	TRBV24-1	TRBJ1-1	CATSGGGPEDTEAFF
-	19	TRBV5-1	TRBJ2-1	CASSLFLSSHGGSYNEQFF
-	15	TRBV4-1	TRBJ1-6	CASSQVDRGNSPLHF
-	13	TRBV12-3/TRBV12-4	TRBJ1-5	CASSASKNQPQHF
-	14	TRBV10-3	TRBJ2-5	CAISGDIGFGDQYF
-	15	TRBV18	TRBJ2-2	CASSPQTANTGELFF
-	15	TRBV5-6	TRBJ1-5	CASSLGRLSNQPQHF
-	18	TRBV7-8	TRBJ1-5	CASSLKRTGGDSNQPQHF
-	14	TRBV12-3/TRBV12-4	TRBJ1-1	CASSSGGPTTEAFF
-	14	TRBV7-9	TRBJ1-4	CASSLRLSNEKLFF
few	15	TRBV12-3/TRBV12-4	TRBJ2-1	CASSLVASGRNEQFF
many	15	TRBV12-3/TRBV12-4	TRBJ2-1	CASSFSLNSYNEQFF
-	15	TRBV27	TRBJ1-1	CASSLNRADNTEAFF
few	13	TRBV20-1	TRBJ2-1	CSASGLAYLEQFF
-	11	TRBV10-3	TRBJ2-3	CAGANTDTQYF
-	15	TRBV20-1	TRBJ2-3	CSATDNLAGTDTQYF
few	14	TRBV27	TRBJ2-3	CASRHRGGTDTQYF